This T cell receptor (beta chain) was identified during a study of cytomegalovirus exposure and HLA in healthy donors. Turning to the study itself: Among several hundred genotyped donors, around 80% fell in the Caucasian-associated ancestry cluster.

PCR involved 60 Vbeta and 13 Jbeta primers. TCRdb's copy holds only in-frame clones and misses some; the assay was immunoSEQ multiplex PCR. The data show 150,000 to 200,000 clones, approximately 84% seen once. Points from the study as a whole: Per published accounts, TCR beta sequences correctly predicted the HLA-A and HLA-B alleles of most subjects.

This CDR3 region has 14 residues. Germline CDR1 LNHDA, CDR2 SQIVND (reference sequence). The ends lost 6 bases at V and 2 bases at J; junction bases unmatched: 1. Worth noting for this clone: No antigen is known for it.

Material for sequencing was PBMCs. This receptor was identified in a man younger than 30 in good health and CMV-seropositive. This sequence joins TRBV19 and TRBJ1-2, with 12 nucleotides matching TRBD1. The CDR3 DNA follows: TGTGCCAGTAGGGGGACAGGGGGCAACTATGGCTACACCTTC. Translation: CASRGTGGNYGYTF.